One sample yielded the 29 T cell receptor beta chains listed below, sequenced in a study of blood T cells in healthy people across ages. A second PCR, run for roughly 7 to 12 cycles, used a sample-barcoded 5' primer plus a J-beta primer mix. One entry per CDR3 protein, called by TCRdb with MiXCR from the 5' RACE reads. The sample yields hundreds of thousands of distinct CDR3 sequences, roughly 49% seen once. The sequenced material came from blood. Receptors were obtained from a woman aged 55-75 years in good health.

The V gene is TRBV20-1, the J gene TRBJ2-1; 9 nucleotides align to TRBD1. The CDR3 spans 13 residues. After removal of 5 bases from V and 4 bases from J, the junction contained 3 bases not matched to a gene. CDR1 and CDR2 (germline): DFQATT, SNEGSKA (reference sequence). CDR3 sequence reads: CSAPGTGYNEQFF. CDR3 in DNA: TGCAGTGCTCCCGGGACAGGGTACAATGAGCAGTTCTTC.

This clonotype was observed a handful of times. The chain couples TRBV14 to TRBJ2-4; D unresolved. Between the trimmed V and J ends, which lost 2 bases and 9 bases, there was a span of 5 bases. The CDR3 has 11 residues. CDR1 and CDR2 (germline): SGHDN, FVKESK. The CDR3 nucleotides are TGTGCCAGCAGCCAATTGGGCATTCAGTACTTC. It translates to CASSQLGIQYF.

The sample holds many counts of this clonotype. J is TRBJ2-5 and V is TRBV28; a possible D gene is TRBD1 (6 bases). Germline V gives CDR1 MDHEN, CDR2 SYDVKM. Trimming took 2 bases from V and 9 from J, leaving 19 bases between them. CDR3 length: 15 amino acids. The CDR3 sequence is CASSLTNDRRGAQYF. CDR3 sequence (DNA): TGTGCCAGCAGTTTAACCAATGACAGGCGAGGGGCCCAGTACTTC.

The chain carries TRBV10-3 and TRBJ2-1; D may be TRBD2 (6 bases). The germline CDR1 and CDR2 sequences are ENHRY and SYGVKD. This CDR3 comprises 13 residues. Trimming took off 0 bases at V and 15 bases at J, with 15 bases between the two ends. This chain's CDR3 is CAISESGDSKTFF. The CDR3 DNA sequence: TGTGCCATCAGTGAGTCGGGGGACTCGAAGACGTTCTTC.

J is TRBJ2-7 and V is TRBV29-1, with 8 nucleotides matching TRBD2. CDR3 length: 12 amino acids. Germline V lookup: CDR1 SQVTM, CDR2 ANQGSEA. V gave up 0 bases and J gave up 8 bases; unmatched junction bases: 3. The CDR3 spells CSVEETGGQQYF. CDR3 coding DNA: TGCAGCGTTGAAGAAACGGGAGGGCAGCAGTACTTC.

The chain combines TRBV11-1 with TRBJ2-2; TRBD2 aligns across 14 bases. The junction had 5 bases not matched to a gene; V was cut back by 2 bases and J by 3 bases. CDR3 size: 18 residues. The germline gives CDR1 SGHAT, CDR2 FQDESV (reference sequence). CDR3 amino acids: CASSLQGLAGVHTGELFF. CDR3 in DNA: TGTGCCAGCAGCTTACAGGGACTAGCGGGAGTCCACACCGGGGAGCTGTTTTTT.

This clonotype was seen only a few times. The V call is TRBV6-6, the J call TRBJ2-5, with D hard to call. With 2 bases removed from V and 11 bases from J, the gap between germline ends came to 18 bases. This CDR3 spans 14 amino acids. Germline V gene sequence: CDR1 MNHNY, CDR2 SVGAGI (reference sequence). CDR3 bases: TGTGCCAGCAGTTACCTCTCCAACTTTAATGAGCAGTACTTC. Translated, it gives CASSYLSNFNEQYF.

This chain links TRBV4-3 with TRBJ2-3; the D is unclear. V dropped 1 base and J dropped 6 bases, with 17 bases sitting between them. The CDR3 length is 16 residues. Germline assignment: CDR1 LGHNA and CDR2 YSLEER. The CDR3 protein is CASSQGPFPFRDTQYF. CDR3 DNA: TGCGCCAGCAGCCAAGGGCCCTTCCCTTTTAGGGATACGCAGTATTTT.

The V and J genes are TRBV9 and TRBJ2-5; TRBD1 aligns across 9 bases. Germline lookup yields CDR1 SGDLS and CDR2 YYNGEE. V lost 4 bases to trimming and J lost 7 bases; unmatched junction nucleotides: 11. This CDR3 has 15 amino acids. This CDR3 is CASSSGQGAPGTQYF. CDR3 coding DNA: TGTGCCAGCAGCTCGGGACAGGGCGCTCCGGGGACCCAGTACTTC.

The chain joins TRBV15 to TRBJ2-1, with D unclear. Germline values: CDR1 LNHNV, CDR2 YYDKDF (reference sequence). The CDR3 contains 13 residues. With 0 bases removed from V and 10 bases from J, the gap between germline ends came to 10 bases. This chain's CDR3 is CATSRDRVPEQFF. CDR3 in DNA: TGTGCCACCAGCAGAGATCGGGTGCCCGAGCAGTTCTTC.

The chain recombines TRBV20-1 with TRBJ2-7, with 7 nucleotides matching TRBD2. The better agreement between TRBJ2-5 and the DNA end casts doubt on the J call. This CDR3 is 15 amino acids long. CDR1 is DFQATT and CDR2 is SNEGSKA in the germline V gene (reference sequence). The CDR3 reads CSARVMREHRETQYF. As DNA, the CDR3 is TGCAGTGCTAGAGTAATGCGGGAGCATCGGGAGACCCAGTACTTC.

The CDR3, as DNA: TGTGCCAGCAGCCTGGACGGGATTGAAGAGACCCAGTACTTC. Protein product: CASSLDGIEETQYF. This chain connects TRBV6-6 to TRBJ2-5, with D possibly being TRBD2 (5 bases). The CDR3 consists of 14 residues. Trimming pared 6 bases from V and 3 bases from J, leaving 14 bases between. Germline V gene data show CDR1 as MNHNY and CDR2 as SVGAGI (reference sequence).

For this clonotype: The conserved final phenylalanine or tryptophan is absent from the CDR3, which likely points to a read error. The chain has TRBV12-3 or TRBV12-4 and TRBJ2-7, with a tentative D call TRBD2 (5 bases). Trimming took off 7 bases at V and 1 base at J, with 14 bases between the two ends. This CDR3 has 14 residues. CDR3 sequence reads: CASTKVGGSYEQYL. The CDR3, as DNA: TGTGCCAGCACCAAGGTGGGCGGGTCCTACGAGCAGTACTTA.

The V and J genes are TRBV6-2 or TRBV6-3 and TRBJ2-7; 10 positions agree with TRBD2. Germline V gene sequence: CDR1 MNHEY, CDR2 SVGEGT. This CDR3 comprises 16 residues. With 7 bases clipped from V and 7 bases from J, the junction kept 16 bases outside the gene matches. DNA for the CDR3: TGTGCCAGCACCGGACTAGCGGCATACTCCTACAATGAGCAGTACTTC. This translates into CASTGLAAYSYNEQYF.

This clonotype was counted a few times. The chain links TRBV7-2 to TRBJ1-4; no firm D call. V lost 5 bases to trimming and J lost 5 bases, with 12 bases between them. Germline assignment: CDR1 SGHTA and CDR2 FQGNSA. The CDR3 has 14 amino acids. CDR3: CASSPTTGNEKLFF. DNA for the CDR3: TGTGCCAGCAGCCCAACCACGGGGAATGAAAAACTGTTTTTT. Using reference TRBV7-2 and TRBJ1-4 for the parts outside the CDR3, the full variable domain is GAGVSQSPSNKVTEKGKDVELRCDPISGHTALYWYRQSLGQGLEFLIYFQGNSAPDKSGLPSDRFSAERTGGSVSTLTIQRTQQEDSAVYLCASSPTTGNEKLFFGSGTQLSVL.

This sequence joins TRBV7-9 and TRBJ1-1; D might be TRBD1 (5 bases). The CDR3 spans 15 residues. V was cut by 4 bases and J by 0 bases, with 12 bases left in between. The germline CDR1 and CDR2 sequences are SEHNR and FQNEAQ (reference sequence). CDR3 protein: CASSSAGLVNTEAFF. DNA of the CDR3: TGTGCCAGCAGCTCGGCAGGGCTGGTGAACACTGAAGCTTTCTTT. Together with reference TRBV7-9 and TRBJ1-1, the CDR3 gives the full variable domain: DTGVSQNPRHKITKRGQNVTFRCDPISEHNRLYWYRQTLGQGPEFLTYFQNEAQLEKSRLLSDRFSAERPKGSFSTLEIQRTEQGDSAMYLCASSSAGLVNTEAFFGQGTRLTVV.

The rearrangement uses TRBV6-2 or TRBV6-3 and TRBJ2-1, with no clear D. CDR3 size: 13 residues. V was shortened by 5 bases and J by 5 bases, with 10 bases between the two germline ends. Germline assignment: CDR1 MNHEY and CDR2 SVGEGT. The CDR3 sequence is CASSVTYDNEQFF. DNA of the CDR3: TGTGCCAGCAGTGTCACTTATGACAATGAGCAGTTCTTC.

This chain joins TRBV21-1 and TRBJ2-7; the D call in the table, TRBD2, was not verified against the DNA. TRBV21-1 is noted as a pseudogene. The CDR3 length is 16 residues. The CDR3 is CASSTQVRGPPVEQYF. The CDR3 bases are TGTGCCAGCAGCACGCAAGTCAGGGGGCCTCCCGTCGAGCAGTACTTC.

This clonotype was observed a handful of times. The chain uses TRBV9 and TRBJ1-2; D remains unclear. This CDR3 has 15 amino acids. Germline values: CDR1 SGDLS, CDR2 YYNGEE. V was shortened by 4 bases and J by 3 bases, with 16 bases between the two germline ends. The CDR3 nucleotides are TGTGCCAGCAGCCCCCGGCCTACAGAGCACTATGGCTACACCTTC. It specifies CASSPRPTEHYGYTF. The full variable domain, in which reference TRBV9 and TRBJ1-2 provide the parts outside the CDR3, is DSGVTQTPKHLITATGQRVTLRCSPRSGDLSVYWYQQSLDQGLQFLIQYYNGEERAKGNILERFSAQQFPDLHSELNLSSLELGDSALYFCASSPRPTEHYGYTFGSGTRLTVV.

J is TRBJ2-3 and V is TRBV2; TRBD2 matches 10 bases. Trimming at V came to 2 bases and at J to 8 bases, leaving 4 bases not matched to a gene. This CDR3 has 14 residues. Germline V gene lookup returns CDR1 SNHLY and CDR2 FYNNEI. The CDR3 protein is CASSEWTSGSTQYF. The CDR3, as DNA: TGTGCCAGCAGTGAATGGACTAGCGGCAGTACGCAGTATTTT.

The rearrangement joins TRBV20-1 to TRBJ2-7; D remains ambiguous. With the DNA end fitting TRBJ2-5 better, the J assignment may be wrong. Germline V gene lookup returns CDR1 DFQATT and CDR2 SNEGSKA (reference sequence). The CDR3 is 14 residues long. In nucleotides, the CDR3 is TGCAGTGCTAGAGAGGGGATAGCCGGGGAGACCCAGTACTTC. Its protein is CSAREGIAGETQYF.

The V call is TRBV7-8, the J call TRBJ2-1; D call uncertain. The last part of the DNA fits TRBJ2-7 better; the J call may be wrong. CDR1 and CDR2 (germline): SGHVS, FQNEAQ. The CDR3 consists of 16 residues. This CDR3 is CASSLVRFQSYNEQYF. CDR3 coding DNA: TGTGCCAGCAGCTTAGTTAGGTTTCAGTCCTACAATGAGCAGTACTTC.

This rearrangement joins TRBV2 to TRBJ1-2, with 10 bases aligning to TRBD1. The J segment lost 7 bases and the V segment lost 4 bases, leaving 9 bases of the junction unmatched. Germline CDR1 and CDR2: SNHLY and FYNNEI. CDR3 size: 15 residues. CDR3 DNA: TGTGCCAGCAGTGGCCGCGCCGACAGGGGGCCTGGCTACACCTTC. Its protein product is CASSGRADRGPGYTF.

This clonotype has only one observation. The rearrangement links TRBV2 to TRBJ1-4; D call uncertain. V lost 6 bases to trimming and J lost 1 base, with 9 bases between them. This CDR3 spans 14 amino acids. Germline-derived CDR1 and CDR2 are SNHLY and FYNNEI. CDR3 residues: CASRTRKTNEKLFF. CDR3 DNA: TGTGCCAGCAGAACCCGGAAAACTAATGAAAAACTGTTTTTT.

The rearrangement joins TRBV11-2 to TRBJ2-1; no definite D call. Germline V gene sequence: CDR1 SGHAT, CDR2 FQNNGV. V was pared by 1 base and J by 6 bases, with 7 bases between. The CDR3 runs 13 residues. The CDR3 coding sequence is TGTGCCAGCAGCTTAGGTATCGCCAATGAGCAGTTCTTC. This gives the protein CASSLGIANEQFF.

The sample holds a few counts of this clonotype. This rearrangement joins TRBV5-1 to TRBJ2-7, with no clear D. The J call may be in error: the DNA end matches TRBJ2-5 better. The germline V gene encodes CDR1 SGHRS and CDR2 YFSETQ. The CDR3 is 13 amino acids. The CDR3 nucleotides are TGCGCCAGCAGCTTGTTTGGTCGAGAGACCCAGTACTTC. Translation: CASSLFGRETQYF.

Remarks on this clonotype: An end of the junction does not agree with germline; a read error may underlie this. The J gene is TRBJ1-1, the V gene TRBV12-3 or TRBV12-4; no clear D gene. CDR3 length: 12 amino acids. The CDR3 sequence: CSSSPMNTEAFF. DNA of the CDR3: TGTTCCAGCAGTCCGATGAACACTGAAGCTTTCTTT.

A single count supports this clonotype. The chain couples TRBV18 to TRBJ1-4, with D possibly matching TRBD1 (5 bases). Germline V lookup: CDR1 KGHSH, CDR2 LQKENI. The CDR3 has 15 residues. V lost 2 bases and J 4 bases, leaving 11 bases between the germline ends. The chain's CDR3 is CASSPSEGFNEKLFF. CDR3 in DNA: TGTGCCAGCTCACCATCTGAGGGGTTTAATGAAAAACTGTTTTTT.

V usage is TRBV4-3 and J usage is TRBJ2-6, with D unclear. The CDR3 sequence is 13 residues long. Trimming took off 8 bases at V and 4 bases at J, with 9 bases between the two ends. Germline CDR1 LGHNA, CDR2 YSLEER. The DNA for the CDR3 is TGCGCCAGCCGGTATCTCGGGGCCAACGTCCTGACTTTC. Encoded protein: CASRYLGANVLTF.